A single sample is the source of the 4 T cell receptor beta chains below, sequenced in a study of blood T cell repertoires in COVID-19. Sequenced by immunoSEQ multiplex PCR; TCRdb stores in-frame clones only, minus some. The sample shows 140,000 or so clones, roughly 88% of them seen only once. The sequencing sample was made of peripheral blood. All receptors come from a man between 65 and 79 years old with acute or convalescent COVID-19.

The chain links TRBV27 to TRBJ1-5, with D hard to call. The CDR3 is made up of 15 amino acids. Trimming removed 3 bases at V and 3 bases at J, with 12 bases between. Germline CDR1 is MNHEY and CDR2 is SMNVEV (reference sequence). CDR3 DNA sequence: TGTGCCAGCAGTTTGGGAGGTAGAGACAATCAGCCCCAGCATTTT. This gives the protein CASSLGGRDNQPQHF.

The chain couples TRBV10-3 to TRBJ1-2; 8 bases align to TRBD1. Germline CDR1 is ENHRY and CDR2 is SYGVKD. CDR3 size: 13 residues. Losses at the gene ends were 8 bases for V and 7 bases for J; bases not matched to a gene: 9. For the CDR3, the DNA is TGTGCCATCCTTGGACAGGGAAATTCTGGCTACACCTTC. Translated, it gives CAILGQGNSGYTF.

J is TRBJ1-4 and V is TRBV5-6; D may be TRBD1 (5 bases). CDR3 length: 12 residues. Trimming stripped 4 bases from V and 15 bases from J, with 16 bases between. The germline V gene has CDR1 SGHDT and CDR2 YYEEEE. CDR3 region: CASSLDRGFMFF. DNA for the CDR3: TGTGCCAGCAGCCTGGACCGGGGGTTCATGTTTTTT.

This clone was counted a few times. The chain couples TRBV30 to TRBJ1-2; tentative D call: TRBD1 (5 bases). The CDR3 covers 14 residues. V lost 8 bases and J 2 bases, leaving 18 bases between the germline ends. Germline V gene sequence: CDR1 GTSNPN, CDR2 SVGIG (reference sequence). The CDR3 nucleotides are TGTGCCCTAACACGGGGGAGGATAAACTATGGCTACACCTTC. This encodes CALTRGRINYGYTF.